Each of the 27 T cell receptor beta chains below was sequenced from the same sample in a study of neoadjuvant nivolumab and ipilimumab in lung cancer. The repertoire was sequenced with immunoSEQ multiplex PCR; TCRdb's copy has only in-frame clones and lacks some. The sample consists of some 38,000 clones, 89% of them appearing once. Source: peripheral blood, taken before neoadjuvant nivolumab, alone or with ipilimumab. The receptors here all came from an adult with non-small cell lung cancer.

The chain employs TRBV4-2 and TRBJ2-7, with 8 bases aligning to TRBD1. Germline V gives CDR1 LGHNA, CDR2 YNFKEQ. The J segment lost 1 base and the V segment lost 0 bases, leaving 5 bases of the junction unmatched. This CDR3 is 16 amino acids long. The CDR3 reads CASSQEGTGPSYEQYF. CDR3 coding DNA: TGTGCCAGCAGCCAAGAGGGGACAGGTCCTTCCTACGAGCAGTACTTC.

This sequence joins TRBV9 and TRBJ2-7; weak D call: TRBD2 (6 bases). The CDR3 extends over 15 amino acids. The germline V gene has CDR1 SGDLS and CDR2 YYNGEE. V lost 0 bases and J 5 bases, leaving 15 bases between the germline ends. The chain's CDR3 is CASSVDQRRGDEQYF. CDR3 coding DNA: TGTGCCAGCAGCGTAGATCAAAGGAGGGGCGACGAGCAGTACTTC.

The chain uses TRBV7-9 and TRBJ2-5; either TRBD1 or TRBD2 may supply D (5 bases each). V was trimmed by 6 bases and J by 7 bases, leaving 21 bases between them. The CDR3 loop spans 15 amino acids. Germline V gene data show CDR1 as SEHNR and CDR2 as FQNEAQ (reference sequence). The DNA of the CDR3 is TGTGCCAGCAGGGACGGCATTGGGGGATCAGCGACCCAGTACTTC. This gives the protein CASRDGIGGSATQYF.

The chain uses TRBV11-2 and TRBJ2-7, with D perhaps matching TRBD2 (5 bases). Trimming removed 1 base at V and 3 bases at J, with 7 bases between. The CDR3 runs to 13 residues. Germline values: CDR1 SGHAT, CDR2 FQNNGV. The CDR3 protein is CASSLVGDYEQYF. As DNA, the CDR3 is TGTGCCAGCAGCTTAGTCGGGGACTACGAGCAGTACTTC.

This clone was seen more than once but under ten times. V and J are TRBV28 and TRBJ2-7; TRBD1 matches at 7 bases. There are 12 residues in the CDR3. Trimming cost V 1 base and J 6 bases; bases outside gene matches: 0. CDR1 MDHEN and CDR2 SYDVKM come from the germline V gene. The CDR3 region has the DNA TGTGCCAGCAGTTTATCAGGGGGCGAGCAGTACTTC. Translation: CASSLSGGEQYF.

The V gene is TRBV11-2, the J gene TRBJ2-1, with D uncertain. Germline-derived CDR1 and CDR2 are SGHAT and FQNNGV. V was trimmed by 1 base and J by 2 bases, leaving 6 bases between them. This CDR3 is built from 14 residues. As DNA, the CDR3 is TGTGCCAGCAGCTTAGCGTATCCCTACAATGAGCAGTTCTTC. It encodes CASSLAYPYNEQFF.

The chain has TRBV28 and TRBJ1-1; D gene uncertain. The length of the CDR3 is 13 residues. Germline V lookup: CDR1 MDHEN, CDR2 SYDVKM. V was pared by 7 bases and J by 2 bases, with 11 bases between. The CDR3 DNA sequence: TGTGCCAGCACCTTGACACTAAACACTGAAGCTTTCTTT. It specifies CASTLTLNTEAFF.

J is TRBJ2-5 and V is TRBV10-3; TRBD1 matches at 9 bases. The CDR3 extends over 14 amino acids. The J segment lost 2 bases and the V segment lost 6 bases, leaving 4 bases of the junction unmatched. Germline V gives CDR1 ENHRY, CDR2 SYGVKD. The CDR3 DNA sequence: TGTGCCATCAGGGAGACAGGGGGGCAAGAGACCCAGTACTTC. This sequence encodes CAIRETGGQETQYF.

This chain uses TRBV18 with TRBJ2-5, with a possible D match to TRBD1 (5 bases). V was cut by 2 bases and J by 5 bases, with 18 bases left in between. CDR1 is KGHSH and CDR2 is LQKENI in the germline V gene. The CDR3 extends over 16 amino acids. As DNA, the CDR3 is TGTGCCAGCTCACCAGGAGTGACAGCCTTAAGGGAGACCCAGTACTTC. This codes for CASSPGVTALRETQYF. The whole variable domain, filled in from reference TRBV18 and TRBJ2-5, reads NAGVMQNPRHLVRRRGQEARLRCSPMKGHSHVYWYRQLPEEGLKFMVYLQKENIIDESGMPKERFSAEFPKEGPSILRIQQVVRGDSAAYFCASSPGVTALRETQYFGPGTRLLVL.

This chain joins TRBV11-2 and TRBJ2-7; 7 bases are a match to TRBD1. The V segment lost 5 bases and the J segment 5 bases; nucleotides outside the gene matches: 9. The CDR3 sequence is 14 residues long. Germline CDR1 SGHAT, CDR2 FQNNGV. CDR3 sequence: CASSRSTTGNEQYF. As DNA, the CDR3 is TGTGCCAGCAGCCGATCCACGACAGGGAACGAGCAGTACTTC.

This clone was seen a few times. This chain links TRBV9 with TRBJ2-7; possibly TRBD2 for D (7 bases). The germline V gene has CDR1 SGDLS and CDR2 YYNGEE. This CDR3 is built from 16 residues. With 3 bases removed from V and 0 bases from J, the gap between germline ends came to 16 bases. CDR3: CASSERGGDLSYEQYF. As DNA, the CDR3 is TGTGCCAGCAGCGAGAGGGGGGGGGACCTCTCCTACGAGCAGTACTTC.

The CDR3: CASSPLPRVYNEQFF. The CDR3 DNA follows: TGTGCCAGTAGTCCCCTTCCGAGAGTATACAATGAGCAGTTCTTC. This chain connects TRBV19 to TRBJ2-1; D is unresolved. CDR3 length: 15 amino acids. The V and J ends lost 5 bases and 4 bases respectively, with 15 bases between them. The germline V gene has CDR1 LNHDA and CDR2 SQIVND (reference sequence). The variable domain in full, with the rest retrieved from reference TRBV19 and TRBJ2-1, is DGGITQSPKYLFRKEGQNVTLSCEQNLNHDAMYWYRQDPGQGLRLIYYSQIVNDFQKGDIAEGYSVSREKKESFPLTVTSAQKNPTAFYLCASSPLPRVYNEQFFGPGTRLTVL.

The CDR3 bases are TGTGCCAGCAGCTTAAGCCCGACGGGTGAAAAACTGTTTTTT. Translation gives CASSLSPTGEKLFF. The chain recombines TRBV11-2 with TRBJ1-4; no clear D gene. The germline gives CDR1 SGHAT, CDR2 FQNNGV. The V gene lost 2 bases and the J gene lost 7 bases, with 11 bases spanning the gap. The CDR3 totals 14 residues.

The CDR3 coding sequence is TGTGCCAGCAGTCCGACGGCGGGAGTCTTCAATGAGCAGTTCTTC. This gives the protein CASSPTAGVFNEQFF. The genes are TRBV28 and TRBJ2-1; 7 positions agree with TRBD2. The CDR3 runs 15 residues. Per germline, CDR1 MDHEN and CDR2 SYDVKM. V shed 5 bases and J 6 bases; nucleotides not matched to a gene: 10.

J is TRBJ2-1 and V is TRBV5-1; 8 bases are shared with TRBD2. Trimming cost V 1 base and J 4 bases; bases outside gene matches: 4. The CDR3 is 15 residues long. Germline assignment: CDR1 SGHRS and CDR2 YFSETQ. The CDR3 sequence is CASSLTGLDYNEQFF. The CDR3 DNA reads TGCGCCAGCAGCTTGACGGGACTAGATTACAATGAGCAGTTCTTC.

V usage is TRBV4-3 and J usage is TRBJ2-6, with D tentatively TRBD1 (6 bases). Germline values: CDR1 LGHNA, CDR2 YSLEER. Trimming took off 4 bases at V and 2 bases at J, with 12 bases between the two ends. The CDR3 loop spans 16 amino acids. CDR3 loop: CASSPTTGTGANVLTF. CDR3 DNA: TGCGCCAGCAGCCCAACGACAGGCACTGGGGCCAACGTCCTGACTTTC.

In DNA form, the CDR3 reads TGTGCCAGCAGCTCCGCCCCTAGTCTAGACACCGGGGAGCTGTTTTTT. Its translation is CASSSAPSLDTGELFF. V usage is TRBV7-9 and J usage is TRBJ2-2; D unclear. Germline-derived CDR1 and CDR2 are SEHNR and FQNEAQ (reference sequence). The germline V and J ends were trimmed by 4 bases and 3 bases, with 15 bases remaining between them. CDR3 length: 16 residues.

The chain carries TRBV18 and TRBJ2-3, with D hard to call. CDR1 and CDR2 from the germline V gene are KGHSH and LQKENI. With 0 bases removed from V and 0 bases from J, the gap between germline ends came to 7 bases. The CDR3 spans 15 residues. CDR3 protein: CASSPPGPSTDTQYF. DNA for the CDR3: TGTGCCAGCTCACCACCAGGACCCAGCACAGATACGCAGTATTTT.

The V and J genes are TRBV6-1 and TRBJ2-1; maybe TRBD2 (5 bases). CDR1 is MNHNS, CDR2 SASEGT, per germline. The CDR3 has 15 amino acids. V lost 7 bases and J 7 bases, leaving 20 bases between the germline ends. The CDR3 loop is CASTWAGQRGNEQFF. The CDR3 nucleotides read TGTGCCAGCACTTGGGCCGGGCAGAGAGGGAATGAGCAGTTCTTC.

The chain recombines TRBV2 with TRBJ2-5; no definite D call. The germline CDR1 and CDR2 sequences are SNHLY and FYNNEI. Trimming left V 4 bases short and J 3 bases short, with 6 bases between. The CDR3 is 12 amino acids. CDR3 region: CASSVQKETQYF. CDR3 sequence (DNA): TGTGCCAGCAGTGTGCAGAAAGAGACCCAGTACTTC.

The rearrangement uses TRBV4-1 and TRBJ1-2; the D gene is possibly TRBD1 (5 bases). CDR3 size: 15 residues. Germline assignment: CDR1 MGHRA and CDR2 YSYEKL. Trimming pared 0 bases from V and 4 bases from J, leaving 12 bases between. Here the CDR3 DNA reads TGCGCCAGCAGCCAAGACATGGGACGGACCTATGGCTACACCTTC. It is translated as CASSQDMGRTYGYTF.

This clone was seen just once. This chain links TRBV6-1 with TRBJ2-5; no reliable D call. The V end was cut by 6 bases, the J end by 0 bases, with 11 bases between. CDR3 length: 14 residues. Germline V gene sequence: CDR1 MNHNS, CDR2 SASEGT. The CDR3, as DNA: TGTGCCAGCAGCAACACCCTTTACCAAGAGACCCAGTACTTC. Its translation is CASSNTLYQETQYF.

The chain joins TRBV6-5 to TRBJ2-5; D uncertain. CDR3 length: 15 residues. Germline CDR1 is MNHEY and CDR2 is SVGAGI. The germline V and J ends were trimmed by 2 bases and 2 bases, with 12 bases remaining between them. The CDR3 region has the DNA TGTGCCAGCAGTTACCAAGGTAGAAGACAAGAGACCCAGTACTTC. This gives the protein CASSYQGRRQETQYF.

The genes are TRBV10-3 and TRBJ1-2, with TRBD1 matching over 8 bases. The CDR3 extends over 12 amino acids. CDR1 and CDR2 (germline): ENHRY, SYGVKD. J gave up 4 bases and V 10 bases, and 5 bases lay outside the gene matches. The CDR3 spells CATGQGTYGYTF. CDR3 nucleotide sequence: TGTGCCACCGGACAGGGCACCTATGGCTACACCTTC.

The chain combines TRBV19 with TRBJ2-2; D assignment may be TRBD1 or TRBD2 (5 bases each). CDR3 length equals 14 residues. In germline, CDR1 is LNHDA, CDR2 SQIVND (reference sequence). The germline V and J ends were trimmed by 3 bases and 7 bases, with 12 bases remaining between them. The CDR3 spells CASSILGEVGELFF. The CDR3 region has the DNA TGTGCCAGTAGTATTCTGGGGGAAGTCGGGGAGCTGTTTTTT.

The gene calls are TRBV6-5 and TRBJ2-5; no definite D call. V was pared by 5 bases and J by 1 base, with 5 bases between. CDR3 length equals 12 residues. Germline loops: CDR1 MNHEY, CDR2 SVGAGI. The CDR3 loop is CASSRFQETQYF. CDR3 DNA sequence: TGTGCCAGCAGTCGTTTCCAAGAGACCCAGTACTTC.

This clone has more than one count but fewer than ten. J is TRBJ2-7 and V is TRBV5-1; 7 bases match TRBD2. Germline trimming cut 0 bases from V and 0 bases from J; bases unmatched to any gene: 3. This CDR3 spans 15 amino acids. Germline values: CDR1 SGHRS, CDR2 YFSETQ. CDR3 bases: TGCGCCAGCAGCTTGGAGCGGGATGGCTCCTACGAGCAGTACTTC. It codes for CASSLERDGSYEQYF.